The present entry profiles one TCR beta chain with its context. Its antigen is undetermined. In germline, CDR1 is DFQATT, CDR2 SNEGSKA (reference sequence). The CDR3 sequence is 14 residues long. The V segment lost 5 bases and the J segment 2 bases; nucleotides outside the gene matches: 6. During its preparation, the TCRbeta library received unique molecular identifiers. TCRdb called the PCR reads again in MiXCR, with one record for every CDR3 protein. Here the sample spans fewer than 750,000 distinct CDR3 sequences, 25% to 30% being singletons. This sample was included in a study of T-cell reconstitution after alpha-beta-depleted transplantation in children. Study-level findings and limits: At around two months after transplant, the alpha-beta T cells were reportedly derived from several hundred expanded clones that came from non-depleted graft cells.

The sample here was PBMCs, taken before TCRalphabeta/CD19-depleted stem cell transplant. This TCR came from a boy in the first two years of life with Wiskott-Aldrich syndrome, due to receive a stem cell transplant. This chain joins TRBV20-1 and TRBJ1-3, with TRBD1 matching over 7 bases. CDR3 in DNA: TGCAGTGCTGTACAAGGGACAGCTGGAAACACCATATATTTT. This sequence encodes CSAVQGTAGNTIYF.